The sample holds a few counts of the clone carrying this TCR beta chain. What it recognizes is unknown. Trimming at V came to 3 bases and at J to 6 bases, leaving 1 base not matched to a gene. Germline V lookup: CDR1 LNHDA, CDR2 SQIVND (reference sequence). The length of the CDR3 is 13 residues. The sample belongs to a study of T cells in Graves' hyperthyroidism and ophthalmopathy. Amplified TCR beta CDR3 regions derived from RNA transcripts. The primer set for the first-round RT-PCR of the TCR CDR3 was HTBI. TCRdb reanalysed the multiplex PCR reads using MiXCR and keeps one entry per CDR3 protein. This table holds around 350,000 distinct CDR3 sequences, 15% to 17% found once. General study findings and limits: The model identified upcoming ophthalmopathy a median about 7.1 months ahead of onset. Expanded thyroid clonotypes (above 0.001) were mostly also found in blood.

Source material for PBMCs was over 7.5 ml fresh peripheral blood. The origin of this receptor is a woman under 30 with Graves' hyperthyroidism that later progressed to Graves' ophthalmopathy. Sequencing used blood. The V call is TRBV19, the J call TRBJ2-2; the match to TRBD1 covers 7 bases. The CDR3 DNA sequence: TGTGCCAGTAGTATCACAGGGGCCGGGGAGCTGTTTTTT. Translation: CASSITGAGELFF. Full variable domain (remainder filled in from reference TRBV19 and TRBJ2-2): DGGITQSPKYLFRKEGQNVTLSCEQNLNHDAMYWYRQDPGQGLRLIYYSQIVNDFQKGDIAEGYSVSREKKESFPLTVTSAQKNPTAFYLCASSITGAGELFFGEGSRLTVL.